Listed below are T cell receptor beta chains from one sample, sequenced in a study of PD-1 blockade in classical Hodgkin lymphoma. The table came from immunoSEQ multiplex PCR; TCRdb's copy has only in-frame clones and leaves some out. The top ten clones hold around 2% of a sample with about 94,000 clones, approximately 94% of them seen once. The specimen comprised peripheral blood mononuclear cells (PBMCs), sampled before the fourth cycle of nivolumab. Receptors originate from a human donor with classical Hodgkin lymphoma. CDR3s include the opening cysteine and the closing phenylalanine or tryptophan. A D gene is named only where the DNA matches it firmly. For some rows the clone size is stated as once, few or many, or as a class when expanded; others skip it.

v_call	j_call	clone_size	d_call	cdr3_nt	cdr3_aa
TRBV6-4	TRBJ2-7	NA	NA	TGTGCCAGCAGTGACGGTTTTGTGTGGGGGCGCAAGTACGAGCAGTACTTC	CASSDGFVWGRKYEQYF
TRBV5-1	TRBJ2-1	NA	TRBD2	TGCGCCAGCAGCATGGGGATCGCTAGCGGGAGGGCCCGGTCCTACAATGAGCAGTTCTTC	CASSMGIASGRARSYNEQFF
TRBV21-1	TRBJ1-2	NA	NA	TGTGCCAGCAGCACTAGAAAGCTACAGGGGATCTATAGGGGCTACACCTTC	CASSTRKLQGIYRGYTF
TRBV7-2	TRBJ2-5	NA	TRBD2	TGTGCCAGCAGCCGGACCCTAGCGGGGAGCCAAGAGACCCAGTACTTC	CASSRTLAGSQETQYF
TRBV9	TRBJ2-1	NA	TRBD2	TGTGCCAGCAGCGTAGTTCGAGCGGGATCTGAGCAGTTCTTC	CASSVVRAGSEQFF
TRBV28	TRBJ1-2	NA	NA	TGTGCCAGCAGTTTATTAGAGCGCTCCTATGGCTACACCTTC	CASSLLERSYGYTF
TRBV10-3	TRBJ1-4	NA	TRBD1	TGTGCCATCAGTGAGTCGACAGGGAAACTGTTTTTT	CAISESTGKLFF
TRBV5-1	TRBJ1-2	NA	NA	TGCGCCAGCAGCTTAGGACAGAGATATGGCTACACCTTC	CASSLGQRYGYTF
TRBV10-3	TRBJ2-5	NA	TRBD2	TGTGCCATCAGTGTTAGAGCGGGAGGGCCGGGGGAGACCCAGTACTTC	CAISVRAGGPGETQYF
TRBV6-6	TRBJ1-4	NA	NA	TGTGCCAGCCCAAAGCCGAATGGAAATGAAAAACTGTTTTTT	CASPKPNGNEKLFF
TRBV9	TRBJ2-2	NA	TRBD2	TGTGCCAGCAGCGTCCTAACCGGGACTAGAGGCACCGGGGAGCTGTTTTTT	CASSVLTGTRGTGELFF
TRBV10-2	TRBJ2-3	NA	NA	TGCGCCAGCAGTGCCCTACAGGTTACTAGCACAGATACGCAGTATTTT	CASSALQVTSTDTQYF
TRBV18	TRBJ1-2	NA	TRBD1	TGTGCCAGCTCACCACCAATAGGGGGCGGCTATGGCTACACCTTC	CASSPPIGGGYGYTF
TRBV7-9	TRBJ2-5	NA	NA	TGTGCCAGCCGACCGGATCGCGAGACCCAGTACTTC	CASRPDRETQYF
TRBV7-3	TRBJ2-2	NA	TRBD2	TGTGCCAGCAGCTTGGGACTAGCGGGAGGAACCGGGGAGCTGTTTTTT	CASSLGLAGGTGELFF
TRBV27	TRBJ2-3	NA	TRBD2	TGTGCCAGCAGGGGGCTGGGACTAGCGGGAGTGGAAGATACGCAGTATTTT	CASRGLGLAGVEDTQYF
TRBV25-1	TRBJ2-5	NA	TRBD2	TGTGCCAGCAGTGTATCAGGGGTTGGACTAGCGGGAGTGACCCAGTACTTC	CASSVSGVGLAGVTQYF
TRBV30	TRBJ2-7	NA	NA	TGTGCCTGGCTGGGAAACTCCTACGAGCAGTACTTC	CAWLGNSYEQYF
TRBV28	TRBJ2-5	NA	NA	TGTGCCAGCAGTTTTTTTATGGGGACCCAGTACTTC	CASSFFMGTQYF
TRBV15	TRBJ1-2	NA	TRBD1	TGTGCCACCAGCAGCGGGGACAGCTATGGCTACACCTTC	CATSSGDSYGYTF
TRBV30	TRBJ2-5	NA	NA	TGTGCCTGGAGTGTTGGGGAGACCCAGTACTTC	CAWSVGETQYF
TRBV5-1	TRBJ2-6	NA	TRBD1	TGCGCCAGCAGCTTGGAGGGACAGGGGGTCCTTAGCTCTGGGGCCAACGTCCTGACTTTC	CASSLEGQGVLSSGANVLTF
TRBV2	TRBJ2-7	NA	TRBD1	TGTGCCAGCAGGAAATCCGGGACAGACTACTACGAGCAGTACTTC	CASRKSGTDYYEQYF
TRBV7-9	TRBJ2-1	once	NA	TGTGCCAGCAGCTTGGGACTCAATGAGCAGTTCTTC	CASSLGLNEQFF
TRBV5-6	TRBJ1-5	NA	NA	TGTGCTCGGATGGACAACGTGATTAGCAATCAGCCCCAGCATTTT	CARMDNVISNQPQHF
TRBV27	TRBJ2-7	NA	TRBD2	TGTGCCAGCAGTCCCAACCTCGGACTAGCGGGAGTCCCCTCCTACGAGCAGTACTTC	CASSPNLGLAGVPSYEQYF
TRBV2	TRBJ2-3	once	NA	TGTGCCACTCGGACCGCCTTCACAGATACGCAGTATTTT	CATRTAFTDTQYF
TRBV4-1	TRBJ2-7	NA	NA	TGCGCCAGCAGCCACGGGGGTGCGACCCCGAGGACTATCGAGCAGTACTTC	CASSHGGATPRTIEQYF
TRBV18	TRBJ1-1	NA	NA	TGTGCCAGCTCACCATATCGCCCGCCTGGGGGGGCGGGGACGGTCAACACTGAAGCTTTCTTT	CASSPYRPPGGAGTVNTEAFF
TRBV20-1	TRBJ1-1	NA	NA	TGCAGTGCAGGAGGGAACACTGAAGCTTTCTTT	CSAGGNTEAFF
TRBV6-1	TRBJ2-7	once	TRBD2	TGTGCCAGCAGGTATAGCGGGAGTGGGACCTACGAGCAGTACTTC	CASRYSGSGTYEQYF
TRBV4-2	TRBJ2-1	NA	TRBD2	TGTGCCAGCAGCCTGGATAGCGGGGATTACAATGAGCAGTTCTTC	CASSLDSGDYNEQFF
TRBV18	TRBJ2-3	NA	TRBD2	TGTGCCAGCTCACCTCTGACTAGCGGCAGCACAGATACGCAGTATTTT	CASSPLTSGSTDTQYF
TRBV5-5	TRBJ2-1	NA	NA	TGTGCCAGCAGCTTGGAAGGTTATGAGCAGTTCTTC	CASSLEGYEQFF
TRBV19	TRBJ1-5	few	TRBD1	TGTGCCAGTAGTCTGACAGGGCCCAATCAGCCCCAGCATTTT	CASSLTGPNQPQHF
TRBV27	TRBJ2-7	NA	NA	TGTGCCAGCAGTTTGGGGGCAGCCTCCTACGAGCAGTACTTC	CASSLGAASYEQYF